Shown below are 19 T cell receptor beta chains from a single sample sequenced in a study of T cell repertoires in cytomegalovirus infection. TCRdb fed the reads into MiXCR, producing one record per CDR3 protein. The repertoire holds approximately 990,000 distinct CDR3 sequences, with around 32% as singletons. Their specific antigens are unknown. The sequences come from cultured CD8+ T cells from PBMCs, collected from culture after CMV antigen stimulation. Every receptor here comes from a human donor in good health (CMV status not recorded). Some clones in this sample may be carry-over from other donors' samples.

This clonotype was observed a handful of times. The J gene is TRBJ1-2, the V gene TRBV7-6, with D perhaps TRBD1 (6 bases). This CDR3 has 13 amino acids. The germline V gene has CDR1 SGHVS and CDR2 FNYEAQ. V lost 4 bases to trimming and J lost 8 bases, with 14 bases between them. CDR3: CASSSITGSGYTF. The CDR3 bases are TGTGCCAGCAGCTCAATTACAGGGAGCGGCTACACCTTC. Drawing the rest from reference TRBV7-6 and TRBJ1-2, the complete variable domain is GAGVSQSPRYKVTKRGQDVALRCDPISGHVSLYWYRQALGQGPEFLTYFNYEAQQDKSGLPNDRFSAERPEGSISTLTIQRTEQRDSAMYRCASSSITGSGYTFGSGTRLTVV.

This clonotype was detected a few times. The gene calls are TRBV7-6 and TRBJ2-1, with D possibly being TRBD1 (6 bases). Trimming took off 5 bases at V and 5 bases at J, with 19 bases between the two ends. The CDR3 consists of 16 residues. The germline CDR1 and CDR2 sequences are SGHVS and FNYEAQ. The CDR3 bases are TGTGCCAGCAGCGTCTGGCCGACAGGACAGCACAATGAGCAGTTCTTC. It codes for CASSVWPTGQHNEQFF.

The table lists this clonotype with many counts. V usage is TRBV14 and J usage is TRBJ1-1; D unresolved. Per the germline V gene, CDR1 is SGHDN and CDR2 is FVKESK. The ends were cut back, 2 bases at V and 1 base at J, with 8 bases in the middle. CDR3 length equals 14 residues. CDR3 in DNA: TGTGCCAGCAGCCAATCTTTAGGGAACACTGAAGCTTTCTTT. It yields the protein CASSQSLGNTEAFF.

There are a few counts of this clonotype. In nucleotides, the CDR3 is TGTGCCAGCAGTCCGGTATCAGGACAGCCCCAGCATTTT. This encodes CASSPVSGQPQHF. The chain recombines TRBV12-3 or TRBV12-4 with TRBJ1-5; D not certain. The CDR3 consists of 13 residues. The V and J ends lost 5 bases and 7 bases respectively, with 12 bases between them.

This clonotype was counted a few times. The chain employs TRBV5-6 and TRBJ1-2; 7 bases map to TRBD1. CDR1 and CDR2 from the germline V gene are SGHDT and YYEEEE. The trim removed 1 base at V and 4 bases at J, leaving 7 bases unmatched. CDR3 length equals 15 residues. CDR3 coding DNA: TGTGCCAGCAGCTTGTTTAGGGGGCGGGCCTATGGCTACACCTTC. Translating gives CASSLFRGRAYGYTF.

The rearrangement links TRBV11-2 to TRBJ2-5; TRBD1 agrees at 8 bases. The CDR3 runs 16 residues. V was pared by 4 bases and J by 2 bases, with 9 bases of the junction left unmatched. Germline-derived CDR1 and CDR2 are SGHAT and FQNNGV. The CDR3 sequence: CASSSDRGFSQETQYF. In nucleotides, the CDR3 is TGTGCCAGCAGCTCAGACAGGGGCTTTTCTCAAGAGACCCAGTACTTC. The full variable domain, with the rest looked up from reference TRBV11-2 and TRBJ2-5, is EAGVAQSPRYKIIEKRQSVAFWCNPISGHATLYWYQQILGQGPKLLIQFQNNGVVDDSQLPKDRFSAERLKGVDSTLKIQPAKLEDSAVYLCASSSDRGFSQETQYFGPGTRLLVL.

As regards this clonotype: Given a much more abundant clone one base away, this may be a read error. The rearrangement links TRBV27 to TRBJ1-5; D is ambiguous. The CDR3 totals 12 residues. Germline-derived CDR1 and CDR2 are MNHEY and SMNVEV (reference sequence). The V gene lost 3 bases and the J gene lost 3 bases, with 3 bases spanning the gap. The CDR3 nucleotides read TGTGCCAGCAGTTTCTTCAATCAGCCCCAGCATTTT. Translating it yields CASSFFNQPQHF.

This clonotype was seen a few times. The chain recombines TRBV7-9 with TRBJ2-1; 10 bases fit TRBD2. Germline-derived CDR1 and CDR2 are SEHNR and FQNEAQ (reference sequence). This CDR3 contains 12 residues. The CDR3 DNA sequence: TGTGCTGGGGCTAGCGGGGGTGGTGAGCAGTTCTTC. It encodes CAGASGGGEQFF.

The table lists this clonotype with a few counts. This chain uses TRBV6-2 or TRBV6-3 with TRBJ2-4; 7 bases are a match to TRBD1. V lost 6 bases and J lost 8; bases outside the gene matches: 4. CDR1 MNHEY and CDR2 SVGEGT come from the germline V gene. The CDR3 is 12 amino acids. This CDR3 reads CASSTGTDIQYF. CDR3 in DNA: TGTGCCAGCAGCACCGGGACAGACATTCAGTACTTC.

The table lists this clonotype with a count of one. V and J are TRBV2 and TRBJ2-1; 10 positions match TRBD2. Germline assignment: CDR1 SNHLY and CDR2 FYNNEI. The V segment lost 4 bases and the J segment 5 bases; nucleotides outside the gene matches: 8. The CDR3 loop spans 16 amino acids. This CDR3 reads CASSVPSSGGNNEQFF. CDR3 in DNA: TGTGCCAGCAGTGTCCCGAGTAGCGGGGGGAACAATGAGCAGTTCTTC.

V and J are TRBV20-1 and TRBJ2-3; TRBD2 is a possible D gene (5 bases). This CDR3 is built from 12 residues. With 0 bases removed from V and 5 bases from J, the gap between germline ends came to 6 bases. Germline V gives CDR1 DFQATT, CDR2 SNEGSKA (reference sequence). CDR3: CSARDGRDTQYF. CDR3 nucleotides: TGCAGTGCTAGAGATGGGAGAGATACGCAGTATTTT.

This clonotype appeared a few times. V and J are TRBV4-1 and TRBJ2-1; 9 bases fit TRBD2. The CDR3 spans 17 residues. Trimming cost V 2 bases and J 5 bases; bases outside gene matches: 10. The V gene's germline CDR1 is MGHRA and CDR2 YSYEKL. CDR3 region: CASSQQPAGGLDNEQFF. CDR3 bases: TGCGCCAGCAGCCAACAGCCTGCGGGGGGGCTGGACAATGAGCAGTTCTTC.

This clonotype has only a few counts. The chain recombines TRBV10-3 with TRBJ2-1; 15 bases align to TRBD2. This CDR3 is 16 amino acids long. CDR1 ENHRY and CDR2 SYGVKD come from the germline V gene. V shed 4 bases and J 6 bases; nucleotides not matched to a gene: 4. CDR3 in amino acids: CAISGGLAGGRNEQFF. CDR3 DNA: TGTGCCATCAGTGGAGGACTAGCGGGGGGGCGCAATGAGCAGTTCTTC.

The rearrangement uses TRBV7-8 and TRBJ2-5; D might be TRBD2 (7 bases). Trimming took off 10 bases at V and 0 bases at J, with 18 bases between the two ends. Germline V gene sequence: CDR1 SGHVS, CDR2 FQNEAQ. The CDR3 length is 15 residues. The CDR3 sequence: CATVGRGGHQETQYF. As DNA, the CDR3 is TGTGCCACCGTTGGGAGGGGGGGGCACCAAGAGACCCAGTACTTC.

The chain employs TRBV27 and TRBJ2-1; D ambiguous. CDR1 and CDR2 from the germline V gene are MNHEY and SMNVEV (reference sequence). The CDR3 covers 13 residues. V was shortened by 5 bases and J by 7 bases, with 12 bases between the two germline ends. CDR3: CASSRTGWNEQFF. As DNA, the CDR3 is TGTGCCAGCAGTCGGACCGGTTGGAATGAGCAGTTCTTC.

The J gene is TRBJ2-5, the V gene TRBV6-1; TRBD2 aligns across 7 bases. This CDR3 comprises 15 residues. Germline loops: CDR1 MNHNS, CDR2 SASEGT. The junction had 9 bases not matched to a gene; V was cut back by 6 bases and J by 2 bases. Here the CDR3 reads CASSTLAEFQETQYF. DNA for the CDR3: TGTGCCAGCAGCACCCTAGCGGAATTTCAAGAGACCCAGTACTTC.

With respect to this clonotype: An end of the junction differs from the germline gene, which may be a read error. The chain employs TRBV7-9 and TRBJ2-2; D gene uncertain. The CDR3 extends over 11 amino acids. Germline lookup yields CDR1 SEHNR and CDR2 FQNEAQ (reference sequence). CDR3 in DNA: TGTGTCAGCAGCCTTTCGGGGGAGCTGTTTTTT. Translation gives CVSSLSGELFF.

The gene calls are TRBV13 and TRBJ2-3; no clear D gene. There are 15 residues in the CDR3. CDR1 is PRHDT, CDR2 FYEKMQ, per germline (reference sequence). V was cut by 4 bases and J by 5 bases, with 16 bases left in between. CDR3 residues: CASSSGALERDTQYF. CDR3 nucleotide sequence: TGTGCCAGCAGCTCGGGCGCTTTAGAGAGAGATACGCAGTATTTT.

The chain uses TRBV12-3 or TRBV12-4 and TRBJ1-1; TRBD1 matches at 7 bases. The CDR3 is 15 amino acids. With V trimmed by 6 bases and J by 4 bases, 11 bases remained unmatched. Here the CDR3 DNA reads TGTGCCAGCAGCTATAACAGGGGTGGAAGCACTGAAGCTTTCTTT. It codes for CASSYNRGGSTEAFF.